What follows are 13 T cell receptor beta chains derived from one specimen sequenced in a study of tissue T cells after allogeneic stem cell transplantation. Here immunoSEQ multiplex PCR was the method, and the copy in TCRdb shows in-frame clones only, minus some. The sample has about 6,900 clones, around 50% seen once. Time point denoted: mouse harvest day 7 after allogeneic transplant. Mouse grafts combined 10^7 T-cell-depleted bone marrow cells with 10^6 splenic CD5+ T cells. Sequenced material: gut tissue. These receptors came from a female BALB/c mouse given C57BL/6 T cells with graft-versus-host disease after an allogeneic hematopoietic cell transplant.

On this clone: Genes and germline are mouse. Read coverage stops 1 residue before the CDR3 terminus; the germline J gene supplies the remainder. V is TRBV14 and J is TRBJ1-2; D call uncertain. The V gene lost 2 bases and the J gene lost 0 bases, with 5 bases spanning the gap. The germline gives CDR1 SGHDT, CDR2 FRDEAV. The CDR3 is 13 amino acids. The DNA read from the CDR3 is TGTGCCAGCAGTTTGGGAACAAACTCCGACTACACC. Protein product: CASSLGTNSDYT. From start to end, the CDR3 is CASSLGTNSDYTF.

This clone has just a few counts. Germline and genes: mouse. The CDR3 goes on 1 residue after the read ends, and that part is filled in from the germline J gene. Other DNA sequences within the sample encode an identical CDR3. The chain couples TRBV26 to TRBJ1-6, with D unresolved. TRBJ1-6 is given ORF status, its function remaining uncertain. V gave up 3 bases and J gave up 0 bases, with 6 bases separating them. Germline CDR1 reads KGHPV; CDR2 reads FQNQEV (reference sequence). There are 15 residues in the CDR3. The CDR3 loop is CASSLTNSYNSPLYF. The sequenced CDR3 bases are TGTGCCAGCAGTCTTACAAATTCCTATAATTCGCCCCTCTAC.

In this sample, this clone turned up a few times. Gene labels here are mouse ones. The read falls 1 residue short of the CDR3 end, and the missing part is taken from the germline J gene. This sequence joins TRBV3 and TRBJ2-7; 11 bases line up with TRBD2. The CDR3 has 13 amino acids. V dropped 5 bases and J dropped 7; count of bases not matched to a gene: 4. Germline values: CDR1 SNHLY, CDR2 FYNGKV (reference sequence). The CDR3 region is CASSQLGGREQYF. The covered CDR3 bases are TGTGCCAGCAGCCAACTGGGGGGGCGGGAACAGTAC.

A remark on this clone: Germline and genes here are mouse. The read terminates 1 residue before the CDR3 end, so the remaining end is supplied by the germline J gene. The chain couples TRBV15 to TRBJ2-3; tentative D call: TRBD1 (5 bases). Germline assignment: CDR1 SGHND and CDR2 FRSKSL. V was clipped by 6 bases and J by 0 bases, with 10 bases between them. The CDR3 totals 14 residues. CDR3 bases read: TGTGCCAGCAGACGGACATCTAGTGCAGAAACGCTGTAT. Translation gives CASRRTSSAETLY. The entire CDR3 reads CASRRTSSAETLYF.

On this clone itself: A junction boundary mismatches the germline segment, possibly from a read error. Gene and germline names: mouse. The read halts 1 residue ahead of the CDR3 end, with the missing end drawn from the germline J gene. This same CDR3 is encoded by further DNA sequences in the sample. The chain links TRBV4 to TRBJ2-5; 11 nucleotides line up with TRBD2. The germline V gene has CDR1 LGHDT and CDR2 YNNKQL (reference sequence). The CDR3 has 14 residues. This CDR3 reads CASSYWGGGDTQYF. The sequenced part of the CDR3 DNA is TGTGCCAGTAGCTACTGGGGGGGCGGCGACACCCAGTAC.

Turning to this clone: Germline and genes: mouse. The sequenced part of the CDR3 DNA is TGTGCTAGCAGTTTACGGGACAGGGGGCAGGCTCCGCTT. Amino acid sequence: CASSLRDRGQAPL. The whole CDR3 reads CASSLRDRGQAPLF. This chain links TRBV29 with TRBJ1-5; 11 nucleotides align to TRBD1. The read ends 1 residue before the CDR3 terminus; that terminus is restored from the germline J gene. J lost 7 bases, V lost 2 bases, and 1 base had no gene match. The CDR3 is 14 amino acids. Germline CDR1 reads MSHET; CDR2 reads SYDVDS.

Notes on this clone: Gene names are the mouse ones. The observed sequence ends 1 residue before the CDR3 terminus, with the missing tail filled in from the germline J gene. The V call is TRBV26, the J call TRBJ1-1, with TRBD1 as a possible D gene (6 bases). The CDR3 spans 12 residues. Looked up from germline, CDR1 is KGHPV and CDR2 is FQNQEV (reference sequence). V was cut by 4 bases and J by 4 bases, with 7 bases left in between. CDR3 DNA (partial): TGTGCCAGCAGTCGGGACACCACAGAAGTCTTC. Translated: CASSRDTTEVF. The CDR3, in full, reads CASSRDTTEVFF.

A remark on this clone: The genes and germline here are from mouse. The read terminates 1 residue ahead of where the CDR3 ends, so the germline J gene completes it. The chain links TRBV16 to TRBJ1-4; TRBD1 matches 9 bases. J lost 7 bases, V lost 0 bases, and 3 bases had no gene match. Germline CDR1 is SGHSA and CDR2 is FRNQAP. This CDR3 spans 15 amino acids. CDR3 residues: CASSLEQGAPERLFF. Incomplete CDR3 DNA: TGTGCAAGCAGCTTAGAACAGGGGGCGCCCGAAAGATTATTT.

This clone was observed a few times. Gene names refer to mouse genes. The read halts 1 residue ahead of the CDR3 end, with the missing end drawn from the germline J gene. The rearrangement links TRBV26 to TRBJ2-5, with 8 bases matching TRBD1. The CDR3 is 14 residues long. Germline V gene sequence: CDR1 KGHPV, CDR2 FQNQEV (reference sequence). V dropped 1 base and J dropped 4; count of bases not matched to a gene: 1. CDR3 in amino acids: CASSLLTGEDTQYF. CDR3 DNA, as far as it was read: TGTGCCAGCAGTCTGTTGACAGGGGAAGACACCCAGTAC.

In regard to this clone: Any gene name here is a mouse gene name. The read ends 1 residue early relative to the CDR3; the germline J gene fills the gap. V and J are TRBV26 and TRBJ2-1, with D possibly being TRBD2 (6 bases). The CDR3 sequence is 13 residues long. In germline, CDR1 is KGHPV, CDR2 FQNQEV (reference sequence). V lost 6 bases, J lost 1 base, and 7 bases lay in between. This CDR3 reads CASRWGNYAEQFF. CDR3 bases read: TGTGCCAGCAGGTGGGGGAACTATGCTGAGCAGTTC.

On this clone: Each gene name is a mouse one. The read comes to an end 1 residue before the CDR3 does, leaving the germline J gene to fill in the end. The V gene is TRBV13-1, the J gene TRBJ2-4, with TRBD1 identical over 7 bases. Germline loops: CDR1 NSHNY, CDR2 SYGAGN. The CDR3 covers 10 residues. V gave up 9 bases and J gave up 7 bases; unmatched junction bases: 2. The CDR3 sequence: CAKQGYTLYF. CDR3 DNA, as far as it was read: TGTGCCAAACAGGGGTACACCTTGTAC.

The table lists this clone with a few counts. Each gene name is a mouse one. The read terminates 1 residue before the CDR3 end, so the remaining end is supplied by the germline J gene. The chain links TRBV26 to TRBJ1-3, with D uncertain. CDR3 length: 14 amino acids. Trimming cost V 1 base and J 0 bases, with 4 bases left between them. Germline CDR1 reads KGHPV; CDR2 reads FQNQEV (reference sequence). CDR3 loop: CASSLYTSGNTLYF. Incomplete CDR3 DNA: TGTGCCAGCAGTCTGTATACTTCTGGAAATACGCTCTAT.

Comments on this clone: Mouse germline and gene names are used. The read stops 1 residue short of the end of the CDR3; the missing end is completed from the germline J gene. The chain is built from TRBV26 and TRBJ1-4; D call uncertain. The germline gives CDR1 KGHPV, CDR2 FQNQEV (reference sequence). CDR3 length equals 14 residues. V was clipped by 7 bases and J by 0 bases, with 9 bases between them. The covered CDR3 bases are TGTGCCAGCACCGAGGGAATTTCCAACGAAAGATTATTT. Protein: CASTEGISNERLF. The whole CDR3 is CASTEGISNERLFF.